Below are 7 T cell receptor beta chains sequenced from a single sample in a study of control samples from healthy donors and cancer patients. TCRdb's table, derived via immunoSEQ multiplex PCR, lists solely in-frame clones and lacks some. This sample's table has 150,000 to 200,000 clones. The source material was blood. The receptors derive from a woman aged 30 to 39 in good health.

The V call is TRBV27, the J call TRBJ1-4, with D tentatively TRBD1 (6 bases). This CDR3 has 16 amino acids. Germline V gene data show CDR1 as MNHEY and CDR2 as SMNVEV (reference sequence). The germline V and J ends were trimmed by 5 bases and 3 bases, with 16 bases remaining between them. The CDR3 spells CASSPQQGWSNEKLFF. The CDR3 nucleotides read TGTGCCAGCAGTCCACAACAGGGCTGGTCTAATGAAAAACTGTTTTTT. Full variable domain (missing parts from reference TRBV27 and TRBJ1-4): EAQVTQNPRYLITVTGKKLTVTCSQNMNHEYMSWYRQDPGLGLRQIYYSMNVEVTDKGDVPEGYKVSRKEKRNFPLILESPSPNQTSLYFCASSPQQGWSNEKLFFGSGTQLSVL.

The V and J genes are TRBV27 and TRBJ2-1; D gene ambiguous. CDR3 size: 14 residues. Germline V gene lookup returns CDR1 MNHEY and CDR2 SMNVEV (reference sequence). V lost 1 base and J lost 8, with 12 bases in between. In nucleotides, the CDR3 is TGTGCCAGCAGTTTATTTGCAGGATACCATGAGCAGTTCTTC. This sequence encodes CASSLFAGYHEQFF.

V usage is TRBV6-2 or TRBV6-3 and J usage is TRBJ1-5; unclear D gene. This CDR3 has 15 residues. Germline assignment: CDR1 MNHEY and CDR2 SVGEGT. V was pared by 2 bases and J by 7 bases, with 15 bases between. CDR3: CASSYDGVSGQPQHF. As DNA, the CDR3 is TGTGCCAGCAGTTACGACGGGGTATCAGGCCAGCCCCAGCATTTT.

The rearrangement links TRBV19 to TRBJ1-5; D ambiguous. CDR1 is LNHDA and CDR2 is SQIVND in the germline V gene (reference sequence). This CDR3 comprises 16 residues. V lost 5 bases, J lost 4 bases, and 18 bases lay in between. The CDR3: CASSVLRVVGNQPQHF. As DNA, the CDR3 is TGTGCCAGTAGTGTATTAAGGGTGGTGGGTAATCAGCCCCAGCATTTT. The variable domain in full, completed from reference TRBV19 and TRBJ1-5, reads DGGITQSPKYLFRKEGQNVTLSCEQNLNHDAMYWYRQDPGQGLRLIYYSQIVNDFQKGDIAEGYSVSREKKESFPLTVTSAQKNPTAFYLCASSVLRVVGNQPQHFGDGTRLSIL.

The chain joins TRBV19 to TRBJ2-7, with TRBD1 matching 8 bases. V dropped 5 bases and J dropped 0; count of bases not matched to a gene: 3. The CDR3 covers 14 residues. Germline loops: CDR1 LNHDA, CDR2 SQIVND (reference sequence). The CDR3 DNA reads TGTGCCAGTAGTGCCGGGACAGGCTCCTACGAGCAGTACTTC. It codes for CASSAGTGSYEQYF.

CDR3 residues: CASSATSGLAGGRYQETQYF. CDR3 in DNA: TGTGCCAGCAGCGCCACCTCCGGACTAGCGGGGGGGCGGTACCAAGAGACCCAGTACTTC. The chain joins TRBV9 to TRBJ2-5; the match to TRBD2 covers 15 bases. Germline CDR1 and CDR2: SGDLS and YYNGEE. The CDR3 runs 20 residues. V trimming: 3 bases; J trimming: 0 bases; junction bases outside the gene matches: 12.

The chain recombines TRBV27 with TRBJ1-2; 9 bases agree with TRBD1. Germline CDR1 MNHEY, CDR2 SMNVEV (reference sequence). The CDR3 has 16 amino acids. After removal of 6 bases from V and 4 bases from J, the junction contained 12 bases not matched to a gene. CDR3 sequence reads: CASSRQGQGNLYGYTF. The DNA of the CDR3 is TGTGCCAGCAGCCGGCAAGGACAGGGGAACCTCTATGGCTACACCTTC.